This passage covers 2 T cell receptor beta chains from one sample sequenced in a study of cytomegalovirus exposure and HLA in healthy donors. Primers: 60 Vbeta forward and 13 Jbeta reverse. Libraries were prepared by immunoSEQ multiplex PCR; TCRdb keeps only in-frame clonotypes and omits some of them. The top ten hold roughly 5% of the sample, which has some 150,000 clones, more than 75% seen once. Sequences were obtained from PBMCs. The receptor set was obtained from a woman aged 25 to 45 in good health and CMV-seronegative.

This clone was seen more than once but under ten times. This sequence joins TRBV4-2 and TRBJ1-4, with 9 bases fitting TRBD1. Germline CDR1 is LGHNA and CDR2 is YNFKEQ. The J segment lost 7 bases and the V segment lost 0 bases, leaving 3 bases of the junction unmatched. The CDR3 covers 15 residues. CDR3 residues: CASSQDWTGVEKLFF. For the CDR3, the DNA is TGTGCCAGCAGCCAAGACTGGACAGGGGTTGAAAAACTGTTTTTT.

This clone was seen just once. This rearrangement joins TRBV6-6 to TRBJ2-3; 9 nucleotides line up with TRBD1. The V gene end was trimmed by 5 bases and the J gene end by 3 bases; junction bases not matched to a gene: 6. This CDR3 region has 15 residues. Germline V lookup: CDR1 MNHNY, CDR2 SVGAGI (reference sequence). The CDR3 sequence: CASSRDRGGTDTQYF. The CDR3, as DNA: TGTGCCAGCAGTAGAGACAGGGGGGGGACAGATACGCAGTATTTT.